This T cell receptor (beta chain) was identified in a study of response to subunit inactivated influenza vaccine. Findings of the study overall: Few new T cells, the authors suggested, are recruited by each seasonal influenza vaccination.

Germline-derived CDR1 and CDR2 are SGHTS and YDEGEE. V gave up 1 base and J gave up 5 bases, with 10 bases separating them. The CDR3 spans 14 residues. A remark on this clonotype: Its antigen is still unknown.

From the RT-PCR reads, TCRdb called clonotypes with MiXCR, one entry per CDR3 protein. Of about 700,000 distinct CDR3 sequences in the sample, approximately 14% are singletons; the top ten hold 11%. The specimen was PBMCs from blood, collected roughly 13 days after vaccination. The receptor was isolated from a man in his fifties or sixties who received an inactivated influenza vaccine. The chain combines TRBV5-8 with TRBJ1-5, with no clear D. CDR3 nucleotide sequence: TGTGCCAGCAGCTTGTACCAGAGATATCAGCCCCAGCATTTT. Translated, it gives CASSLYQRYQPQHF.